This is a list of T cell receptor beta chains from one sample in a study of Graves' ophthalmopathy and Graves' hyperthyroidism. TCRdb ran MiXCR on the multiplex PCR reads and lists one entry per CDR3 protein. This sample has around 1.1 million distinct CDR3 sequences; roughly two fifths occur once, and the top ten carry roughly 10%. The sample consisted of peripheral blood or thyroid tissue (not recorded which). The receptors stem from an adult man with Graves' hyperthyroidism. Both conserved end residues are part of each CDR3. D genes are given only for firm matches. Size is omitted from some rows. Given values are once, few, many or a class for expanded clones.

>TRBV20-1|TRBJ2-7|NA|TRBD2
TGCAGTGCCGAATCGGGATCGCTCGGACTAGCGGGAGGGCCGTACGAGCAGTACTTC
CSAESGSLGLAGGPYEQYF
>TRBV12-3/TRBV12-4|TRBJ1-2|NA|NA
TGTGCCAGCTCCACAGCAGAGGGGCGTATCTATGGCTACACCTTC
CASSTAEGRIYGYTF
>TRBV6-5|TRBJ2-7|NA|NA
TGTGCCAGCAGTGGTGGAGGAGGCCACGAGCAGTACTTC
CASSGGGGHEQYF
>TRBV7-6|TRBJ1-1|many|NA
TGCGCCAGCAGCTTGGCCCGGGCGAACACTGAAGCTTTCTTT
CASSLARANTEAFF
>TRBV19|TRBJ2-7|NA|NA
TGTGCCAGTAGTAGAAAGATAAGTGTGGCGGGCACCCTGAAAACCTACGAGCAGTACTTC
CASSRKISVAGTLKTYEQYF
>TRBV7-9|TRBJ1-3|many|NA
TGTGCCAGCAGCTTCCAGGGGCTAGGCGGAAACACCATATATTTT
CASSFQGLGGNTIYF
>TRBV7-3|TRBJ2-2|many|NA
TGTGCCAGCAGCTCCCTTGGCGGGGAGCTGTTTTTT
CASSSLGGELFF
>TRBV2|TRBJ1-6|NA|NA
TGTGCCAGCAGTGAAAACGTCAAAGGGACACCCCTCCACTTT
CASSENVKGTPLHF
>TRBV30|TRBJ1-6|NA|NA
TGTGCCTGGACGGGCGGGTATAATTCACCCCTCCACTTT
CAWTGGYNSPLHF
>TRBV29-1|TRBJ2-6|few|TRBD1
TGCAGCGTGTGGACAGGGGTCAACGTCCTGACTTTC
CSVWTGVNVLTF
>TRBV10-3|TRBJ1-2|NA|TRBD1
TGTGCCGTACAGGGGGCGTATGGCTACACCTTC
CAVQGAYGYTF
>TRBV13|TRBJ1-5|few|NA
TGTGCCAGCAGCTTAGGGGGCACCAGTCAGCCCCAGCATTTT
CASSLGGTSQPQHF
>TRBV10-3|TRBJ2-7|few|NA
TGTGCCAGCAGTTCGGCAGATTATTACGAGCAGTACTTC
CASSSADYYEQYF
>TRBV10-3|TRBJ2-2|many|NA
TGTGCCATTAGAGGGGGGACGAACACCGGGGAGCTGTTTTTT
CAIRGGTNTGELFF
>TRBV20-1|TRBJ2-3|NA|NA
TGCAGTGCTAGTAGGGCAGATCGAGATACGCAGTATTTT
CSASRADRDTQYF
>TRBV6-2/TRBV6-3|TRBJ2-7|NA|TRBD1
TGTGCCAGCAGATCAGGACAGGGCCGCGAGCATTACTTC
CASRSGQGREHYF
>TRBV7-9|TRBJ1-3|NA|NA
TGTGCCAGCAGCTTTGTACAGGTATCTGGAAACACCATATATTTT
CASSFVQVSGNTIYF
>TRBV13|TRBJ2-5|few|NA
TGTGCCAGCAGCTCGGACTCCACTAGCCCCGGGAGAGAGACCCAGTACTTC
CASSSDSTSPGRETQYF
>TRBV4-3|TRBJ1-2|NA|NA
TGCGCCAGCAGCCGAGTTACGGGCCAGCCCCAGGAAGGCTACACCTTC
CASSRVTGQPQEGYTF
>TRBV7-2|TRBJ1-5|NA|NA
TGTGCCAGCAGCTCCCGGGGGGAGGGCCGGTGGAGCAATCAGCCCCAGCATTTT
CASSSRGEGRWSNQPQHF
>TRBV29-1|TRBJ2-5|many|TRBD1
TGCAGCGCAGGGGGGACAGGGGGCCGCGAGACCCAGTACTTC
CSAGGTGGRETQYF
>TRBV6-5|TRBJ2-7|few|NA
TGTGCCAGCAGTGCTGGGACTTACTACGAGCAGTACTTC
CASSAGTYYEQYF
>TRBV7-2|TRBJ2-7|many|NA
TGTGCCAGCAGCGCCAGCGGTTACGAGCAGTACTTC
CASSASGYEQYF
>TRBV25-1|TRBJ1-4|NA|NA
TGTGCCAGCAGCGTTGAAACGGGAAGGGAAGACCGAAAACTGTTTTTT
CASSVETGREDRKLFF
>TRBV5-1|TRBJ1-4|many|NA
TGCGCCAGCAGCTCCACGTTCCGCCATAATGAAAAACTGTTTTTT
CASSSTFRHNEKLFF
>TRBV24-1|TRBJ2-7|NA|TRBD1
TGTGCTAGGGACCGGGACAGGGGGCTCGAGCAGTACTTC
CARDRDRGLEQYF
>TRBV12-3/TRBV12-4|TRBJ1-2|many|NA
TGTGCCAGCAGTTGGCCCAGCGGCTATGGCTACACCTTC
CASSWPSGYGYTF
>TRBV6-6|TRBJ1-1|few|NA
TGTGCCAGCGGCGTTCGAGATAACACTGAAGCTTTCTTT
CASGVRDNTEAFF
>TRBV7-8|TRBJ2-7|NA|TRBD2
TGTGCCAGCAGCTCGACTAGCGCCGACGAGCAGTACTTC
CASSSTSADEQYF